This T cell receptor (delta chain) was recovered during a study of γδ T cells in repeated Plasmodium falciparum infection. Study-level information: Over 644 days, donors received four mosquito-bite P. falciparum NF54 infections. Each infection was followed by sampling at 21 days, plus baseline and some pre-infection draws.

CDR1 and CDR2 from the germline V gene are GEAIGNYY and EKD. With 2 bases clipped from V and 1 base from J, the junction kept 4 bases outside the gene matches. The CDR3 contains 17 residues. Broader study findings: Donors in Mali lived in a small rural village, largely one ethnic group.

This clone has at least ten counts. Its antigen is unknown. TCRdb attributes to this sequence the protein of a much larger clone, which differs from the DNA translation at residue 6; a read error is likely, and the protein displayed is translated from the DNA. At the DNA level, this CDR3 is encoded by other sequences in the same sample as well. Gammadelta T cells were flow-sorted from PBMC into Vgamma9/Vdelta2+ and Vdelta2-negative populations for bulk analysis. Both TRG and TRD chains were sequenced from each sorted sample. TCRdb re-identified clones in the multiplex PCR reads via CATT. The sample carries roughly 93,000 delta-chain clones, about 1.5% recorded once.

Sequenced: gamma-delta T cells from blood. The receptor was derived from a pool of human donors (malaria-infected and uninfected, not separated). The chain carries TRDV2 and TRDJ3, with TRDD3 identical over 7 bases. TCRdb gives no J gene; it was assigned here by matching the DNA to germline. CDR3 region: CACDSIGGSWDTRQMFF. In DNA form, the CDR3 reads TGTGCCTGTGACAGTATTGGGGGATCCTGGGACACCCGACAGATGTTTTTC.